This T cell receptor beta chain was documented in a study of early T cells in non-severe SARS-CoV-2 infection. Study context: The authors sequenced bulk RNA from unsorted whole blood, leaving chains unpaired.

This clonotype appeared many times. Its antigen is not identified. Between the trimmed V and J ends, which lost 1 base and 4 bases, there was a span of 5 bases. The V gene's germline CDR1 is KGHSH and CDR2 LQKENI. CDR3 length: 13 amino acids. Overall study results and limits: A preference for anti-spike CD8 responses marked VDJdb matching, which missed private and CD4 specificities.

Unique molecular identifiers (one per individual cDNA molecule) were attached. TCRdb itself ran the 5' RACE reads through MiXCR, one entry per CDR3 protein. The sample includes tens of thousands of distinct CDR3 sequences, around 9% seen only once; the top ten take around 21%. The material sequenced was whole blood. The chain recombines TRBV18 with TRBJ1-5; no firm D call. The TCR was taken from an adult who was a healthcare worker with PCR-confirmed SARS-CoV-2 infection or an uninfected control (not recorded which). This CDR3 is CASSPRLNQPQHF. Written as DNA, the CDR3 is TGTGCCAGCTCACCACGTCTGAATCAGCCCCAGCATTTT.